The rows below give T cell receptor beta chains drawn from one sample of a study of long-term antiretroviral therapy in people with HIV. Produced via immunoSEQ multiplex PCR; TCRdb's table is partial and in-frame only. Of 23,000 or so clones in the sample, over 75% were seen once. Source: unsorted PBMCs, taken 0.3 years after starting antiretroviral therapy. These receptor sequences come from a man in his fifties or sixties with HIV. Each CDR3 is given with its conserved first and last residue. The D gene is left open where the match is weak. Clone size is given for some rows only: seen once, a few or many times, or a class if the clone is expanded.

V gene	clone size	J gene	D gene	CDR3 DNA	CDR3 protein
TRBV9	.	TRBJ2-1	TRBD2	TGTGCCAGCAGCGTACTTGGCGGGAGCTCCTACAATGAGCAGTTCTTC	CASSVLGGSSYNEQFF
TRBV6-5	few	TRBJ1-6	.	TGTGCCACCTCACTAGTACATAATTCACCCCTCCACTTT	CATSLVHNSPLHF
TRBV2	few	TRBJ1-2	TRBD1	TGTGCCAGCAGCGTGACAGGGAGCTATGGCTACACCTTC	CASSVTGSYGYTF
TRBV11-2	.	TRBJ2-3	.	TGTGCCAGCAGCTTCTGGCGGGGCGACACAGATACGCAGTATTTT	CASSFWRGDTDTQYF
TRBV19	.	TRBJ1-1	.	TGTGCCAGTAGTCTGGTCCCCGGCGGGAACACTGAAGCTTTCTTT	CASSLVPGGNTEAFF
TRBV6-6	few	TRBJ1-5	.	TGTGCCAGCAGTTACTCTAAGACGGGTCAGCCCCAGCATTTT	CASSYSKTGQPQHF
TRBV5-4	.	TRBJ2-1	TRBD2	TGTGCCAGCAGCTTTGGACTAGCGGGCATTAATGAGCAGTTCTTC	CASSFGLAGINEQFF
TRBV6-6	.	TRBJ1-3	.	TGTGCCAGCAGTTCACAGGCTATCTCTGGAAACACCATATATTTT	CASSSQAISGNTIYF
TRBV7-2	.	TRBJ1-2	.	TGTGCCAGTTCAGCAGGGAAGGCTAACTATGGCTACACCTTC	CASSAGKANYGYTF
TRBV9	.	TRBJ2-3	TRBD2	TGTGCCAGCAGCTCAATACTAGCGGGAGGGCGAGATACGCAGTATTTT	CASSSILAGGRDTQYF
TRBV4-1	few	TRBJ1-4	.	TGCGCCAGCAGCCAAACGAGCGAGGGGCCCGAAAAACTGTTTTTT	CASSQTSEGPEKLFF
TRBV7-2	.	TRBJ1-5	.	TGTGCCAGCAGTCCAGCCCCCAACCAGCCCCAGCATTTT	CASSPAPNQPQHF
TRBV7-2	.	TRBJ1-1	.	TGTGCCAGCAGCTTAGCGCCAGGGAACACTGAAGCTTTCTTT	CASSLAPGNTEAFF
TRBV7-9	.	TRBJ1-2	.	TGTGCCAGCAGCCCGCTAAGCCCGGGGGTATATGGCTACACCTTC	CASSPLSPGVYGYTF
TRBV5-4	.	TRBJ1-4	.	TGTGCCAGCAGCTTGTTGGGCGGGAGGAGTTCTAATGAAAAACTGTTTTTT	CASSLLGGRSSNEKLFF
TRBV12-5	.	TRBJ1-3	.	TGTGCTAGTGGTTTGATGACCAATGAGGGCGCGTCTGGAAACACCATATATTTT	CASGLMTNEGASGNTIYF
TRBV2	once	TRBJ1-5	TRBD1	TGTGCCAGCAGCGGGACAGGTCTTTATAGCAATCAGCCCCAGCATTTT	CASSGTGLYSNQPQHF
TRBV2	.	TRBJ2-7	.	TGTGCCAGCGAGCGAGGCGGGCGCGAGCAGTACTTC	CASERGGREQYF
TRBV9	.	TRBJ2-3	TRBD2	TGTGCCAGCAGCCCACGGACTAGCGGGGGCGCAGATACGCAGTATTTT	CASSPRTSGGADTQYF
TRBV2	few	TRBJ2-7	.	TGTGCCAGCAGTCCCGCGGGACGGCCCTACGAGCAGTACTTC	CASSPAGRPYEQYF
TRBV2	.	TRBJ1-1	TRBD1	TGTGCCAGCTCCCGGGGGACAGTAACTGAAGCTTTCTTT	CASSRGTVTEAFF
TRBV7-9	.	TRBJ1-4	.	TGTGCCAGCAGCTTGTCATATGGCGGTGGTGAACTTTTT	CASSLSYGGGELF
TRBV10-3	.	TRBJ2-1	.	TGTGCCATCAGTGAGTTGTCGGCAGGTATTTCGGATGAGCAGTTCTTC	CAISELSAGISDEQFF
TRBV30	once	TRBJ1-6	.	TGTGCCTGGCGTGGGACCTCGGACTCACCCCTCCACTTT	CAWRGTSDSPLHF
TRBV2	.	TRBJ1-2	.	TGTGCCAGCAATAGGGACGGAGATCGGGTCGGCTATGGCTACACCTTC	CASNRDGDRVGYGYTF
TRBV7-9	.	TRBJ2-5	.	TGTGCCAGCAGCCCGACAGCGAGTGAGACCCAGTACTTC	CASSPTASETQYF
TRBV18	.	TRBJ2-1	TRBD2	TGTGCCAGCTCACCCGCTAGCGGGGGGGCCGTTGAGCAGTTCTTC	CASSPASGGAVEQFF
TRBV14	.	TRBJ2-2	TRBD2	TGTGCCAGCAGCCAAGACCCGGGACTAGCCTATTACACCGGGGAGCTGTTTTTT	CASSQDPGLAYYTGELFF
TRBV28	once	TRBJ1-1	.	TGTGCCAGCACCCGAGGCAGGGCTCCTGAAGCTTTCTTT	CASTRGRAPEAFF
TRBV7-9	.	TRBJ2-6	.	TGTGCCAGCAGACGAATTCCAACTCTGAGAGAAGCCAACGTCCTGACTTTC	CASRRIPTLREANVLTF
TRBV10-1	.	TRBJ2-2	.	TGCGCCAGCAGTGACCTCCCCAGGACCGGGGAGCTGTTTTTT	CASSDLPRTGELFF
TRBV30	.	TRBJ1-2	TRBD1	TGTGCCTGGAACGATCCCGGGACAGGGTTGACCTTC	CAWNDPGTGLTF
TRBV2	.	TRBJ2-1	.	TGTGCCAGCAGTTCAGGGGACGATGAGCAGTTCTTC	CASSSGDDEQFF
TRBV10-3	.	TRBJ2-3	.	TGTGCCATCACTACTGACAGCTACAGCACAGATACGCAGTATTTT	CAITTDSYSTDTQYF
TRBV6-1	.	TRBJ1-3	.	TGTGCCAGCAGTGAAGACGGGGAAGGTGGAAACACCATATATTTT	CASSEDGEGGNTIYF
TRBV6-5	.	TRBJ2-1	.	TGTGCCAGCAGTTACGAACCTCCCTCGAACGGGAATGAGCAGTTCTTC	CASSYEPPSNGNEQFF
TRBV6-5	.	TRBJ2-1	.	TGTGCCAGCAGTCAGGGCTTTTATCCCTACAATGAGCAGTTCTTC	CASSQGFYPYNEQFF
TRBV19	.	TRBJ1-5	.	TGTGCCAGTAATGGGGGCGTTCGCAATCAGCCCCAGCATTTT	CASNGGVRNQPQHF
TRBV6-5	.	TRBJ1-6	.	TGTGCCAGCAGTTACTCGACCCCCGGGAATTCACCCCTCCACTTT	CASSYSTPGNSPLHF
TRBV30	.	TRBJ1-5	.	TGTGCCTGGAGTGTACTAGGGGAGGGAGGACAGCCCCAGCATTTT	CAWSVLGEGGQPQHF
TRBV10-2	.	TRBJ1-2	.	TGCGCCAGCAGTGCGGCGCGGTCCTATGGCTACACCTTC	CASSAARSYGYTF